The clone carrying this T cell receptor beta chain was counted at least ten times. The antigen remains undetermined. Template switching added a universal primer site, and cDNA bore unique molecular identifiers. TCRdb re-derived calls from the 5' RACE reads in MiXCR, one entry per CDR3 protein. The repertoire consists of 150,000 or so distinct CDR3 sequences, with under 4.5% occurring once and the leading ten covering more than 6.5%. This record comes from a study of identical twins. Trimming removed 3 bases from V and 3 bases from J, with 11 bases in between. The CDR3 is 14 amino acids. Findings and caveats of the study: The study based its conclusions on cross-sectional statistical analysis and did not follow the same donors.

This receptor was identified in a man younger than 35 in good health. V is TRBV12-3 or TRBV12-4 and J is TRBJ2-5; D is perhaps TRBD2 (5 bases). Sequencing was done on a sample of memory T cells sorted from blood. The CDR3 DNA sequence: TGTGCCAGCAGTTTCATCCCCGGGGAAGAGACCCAGTACTTC. Protein sequence: CASSFIPGEETQYF.